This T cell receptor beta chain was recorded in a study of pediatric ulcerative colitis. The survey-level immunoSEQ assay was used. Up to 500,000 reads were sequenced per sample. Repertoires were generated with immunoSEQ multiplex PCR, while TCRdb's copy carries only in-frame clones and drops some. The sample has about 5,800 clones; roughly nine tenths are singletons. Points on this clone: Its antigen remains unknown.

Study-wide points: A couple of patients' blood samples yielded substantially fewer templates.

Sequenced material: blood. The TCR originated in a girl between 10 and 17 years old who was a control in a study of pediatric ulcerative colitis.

The CDR3: CASSYGGRTEAFF. The CDR3 region has the DNA TGTGCCAGCAGTTACGGGGGGCGAACTGAAGCTTTCTTT. This chain joins TRBV6-5 and TRBJ1-1; D perhaps matches TRBD1 (6 bases). Germline values: CDR1 MNHEY, CDR2 SVGAGI. The CDR3 covers 13 residues. V dropped 2 bases and J dropped 5 bases, with 9 bases sitting between them.